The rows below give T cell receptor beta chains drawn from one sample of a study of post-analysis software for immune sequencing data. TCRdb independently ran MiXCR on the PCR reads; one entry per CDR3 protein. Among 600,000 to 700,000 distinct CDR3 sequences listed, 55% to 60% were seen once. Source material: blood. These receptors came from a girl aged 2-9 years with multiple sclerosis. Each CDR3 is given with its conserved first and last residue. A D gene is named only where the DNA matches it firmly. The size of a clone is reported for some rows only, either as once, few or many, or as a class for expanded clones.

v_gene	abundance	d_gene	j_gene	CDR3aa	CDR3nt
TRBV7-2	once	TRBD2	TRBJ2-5	CASSLGLGGGAETQYF	TGTGCCAGCAGCTTAGGACTAGGCGGGGGTGCAGAGACCCAGTACTTC
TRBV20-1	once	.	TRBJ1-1	CSARDQDPSKDAFF	TGCAGTGCTAGAGATCAAGACCCTTCTAAGGACGCTTTCTTT
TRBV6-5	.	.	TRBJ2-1	CASSPGNGQFF	TGTGCCAGCAGTCCGGGAAATGGGCAGTTCTTC
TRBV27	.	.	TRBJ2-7	CASVGKGRTVWMYEQYF	TGTGCCAGCGTGGGGAAAGGGCGGACGGTTTGGATGTACGAGCAGTACTTC
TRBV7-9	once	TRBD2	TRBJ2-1	CASSLTGGRGQFF	TGTGCCAGCAGCTTAACGGGGGGTCGAGGGCAGTTCTTC
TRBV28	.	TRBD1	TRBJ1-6	CASSPPGQEISPLHF	TGTGCCAGCAGTCCTCCGGGACAGGAGATATCACCCCTCCACTTT
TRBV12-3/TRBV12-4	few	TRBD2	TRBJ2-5	CASSFRLAAMGETQYF	TGTGCCAGCAGTTTCCGACTAGCGGCAATGGGGGAGACCCAGTACTTC
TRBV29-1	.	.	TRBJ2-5	CGGAGETQYF	TGCGGCGGCGCCGGTGAGACCCAGTACTTC
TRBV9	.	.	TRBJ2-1	CASSVWRGGYNEQFF	TGTGCCAGCAGCGTATGGCGGGGCGGATACAATGAGCAGTTCTTC
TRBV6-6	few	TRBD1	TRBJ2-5	CASSFGQGAETQYF	TGTGCCAGCAGTTTCGGACAGGGAGCGGAGACCCAGTACTTC
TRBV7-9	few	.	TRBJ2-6	CASSFGTGANVLTF	TGTGCCAGCAGCTTTGGTACTGGGGCCAACGTCCTGACTTTC
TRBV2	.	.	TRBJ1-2	CASIRRDGDNYGYTF	TGTGCCAGCATTCGACGGGACGGTGATAACTATGGCTACACCTTC
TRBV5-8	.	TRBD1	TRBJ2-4	CASSWTGSILNIQYF	TGTGCCAGCAGCTGGACAGGGAGCATCCTAAACATTCAGTACTTC
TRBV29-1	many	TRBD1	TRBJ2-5	CSVGQGLRETQYF	TGCAGCGTGGGACAGGGGTTAAGGGAGACCCAGTACTTC
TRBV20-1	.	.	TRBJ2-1	CSARDLSKQGFVEQFF	TGCAGTGCTAGAGATTTGTCCAAGCAGGGCTTTGTTGAGCAGTTCTTC
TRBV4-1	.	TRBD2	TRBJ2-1	CASNQEGTSGRGLEQFF	TGCGCCAGCAACCAAGAAGGGACTAGCGGGAGGGGCCTTGAGCAGTTCTTC
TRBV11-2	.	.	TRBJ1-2	CASSLSHTVYGYTF	TGTGCCAGCAGCTTATCCCACACCGTCTATGGCTACACCTTC
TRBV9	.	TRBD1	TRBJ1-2	CASRVGQGGDPLYYGYTF	TGTGCCAGCCGGGTTGGACAGGGTGGGGATCCGTTATACTATGGCTACACCTTC
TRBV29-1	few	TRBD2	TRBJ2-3	CSVAGLAGSDTQYF	TGCAGCGTTGCAGGGCTAGCGGGCTCAGATACGCAGTATTTT
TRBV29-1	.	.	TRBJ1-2	CSVERKGDGYTF	TGCAGCGTTGAGCGGAAGGGTGATGGCTACACCTTC
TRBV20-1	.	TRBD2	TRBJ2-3	CSARMTSGNTDTQYF	TGCAGTGCTAGAATGACTAGCGGGAACACAGATACGCAGTATTTT
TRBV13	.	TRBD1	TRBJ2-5	CASSILRQGAQETQYF	TGTGCCAGCAGCATCCTTCGACAGGGGGCCCAAGAGACCCAGTACTTC
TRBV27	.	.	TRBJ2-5	CASSLYPGQETQYF	TGTGCCAGCAGTTTATATCCAGGCCAAGAGACCCAGTACTTC
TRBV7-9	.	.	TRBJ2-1	CASSLVARQNEQFF	TGTGCCAGCAGCTTAGTGGCACGACAGAATGAGCAGTTCTTC
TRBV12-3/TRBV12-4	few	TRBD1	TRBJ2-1	CASKNTGGNYNEQFF	TGTGCCAGCAAAAATACAGGGGGCAACTACAATGAGCAGTTCTTC
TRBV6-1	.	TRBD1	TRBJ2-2	CASSTLWTGGDTGELFF	TGTGCCAGCAGTACACTTTGGACAGGGGGCGACACCGGGGAGCTGTTTTTT
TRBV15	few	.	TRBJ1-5	CATSRDTVQPQHF	TGTGCCACCAGCAGAGATACGGTGCAGCCCCAGCATTTT
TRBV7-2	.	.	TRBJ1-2	CASSLGRGPSYGYTF	TGTGCCAGCAGCTTAGGGAGGGGCCCCTCCTATGGCTACACCTTC
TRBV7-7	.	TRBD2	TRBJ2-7	CASSWTRSDEQYF	TGTGCTAGCAGCTGGACTAGGTCGGACGAGCAGTACTTC
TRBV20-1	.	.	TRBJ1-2	CSARARVGAEDTYGYTF	TGCAGTGCTAGGGCCCGGGTCGGGGCAGAAGATACCTATGGCTACACCTTC
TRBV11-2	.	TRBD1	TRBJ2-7	CASSSRDRRAYEQYF	TGTGCCAGCAGCTCAAGGGACAGACGGGCCTACGAGCAGTACTTC
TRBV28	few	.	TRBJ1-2	CASRKTGASYGYTF	TGTGCCAGCAGAAAAACGGGAGCTTCCTATGGCTACACCTTC
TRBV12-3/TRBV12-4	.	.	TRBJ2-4	CASAGQIATIQYF	TGTGCCAGCGCCGGACAGATTGCCACTATTCAGTACTTC
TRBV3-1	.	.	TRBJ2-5	CASRPLQGEETQYF	TGTGCCAGCAGACCTCTACAGGGTGAAGAGACCCAGTACTTC
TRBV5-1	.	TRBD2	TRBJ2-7	CASSSVAGGPHEQYF	TGCGCCAGCAGCTCTGTAGCGGGAGGGCCCCACGAGCAGTACTTC
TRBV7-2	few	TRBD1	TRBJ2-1	CASSPLLGQVNEQFF	TGTGCCAGCAGCCCGTTGTTGGGACAGGTCAATGAGCAGTTCTTC
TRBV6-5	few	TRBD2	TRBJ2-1	CASKRLADNYNEQFF	TGTGCCAGCAAAAGACTAGCGGACAATTACAATGAGCAGTTCTTC
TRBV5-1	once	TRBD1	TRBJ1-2	CASSLDGGQVGGGYTF	TGCGCCAGCAGCTTGGACGGAGGACAGGTCGGAGGTGGCTACACCTTC
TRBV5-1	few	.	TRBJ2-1	CASSRDYSSYNEQFF	TGCGCCAGCAGCCGTGACTATAGCTCCTACAATGAGCAGTTCTTC
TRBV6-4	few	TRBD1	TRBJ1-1	CASSDRQGTSRTEAFF	TGTGCCAGCAGTGATCGACAGGGTACGTCTAGGACTGAAGCTTTCTTT
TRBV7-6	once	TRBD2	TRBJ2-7	CASSPPGLAGEEQYF	TGTGCCAGCAGCCCCCCGGGACTAGCGGGTGAAGAGCAGTACTTC
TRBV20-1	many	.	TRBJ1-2	CSAKSDYGYTF	TGCAGTGCTAAAAGTGACTATGGCTACACCTTC
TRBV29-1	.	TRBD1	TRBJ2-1	CSVRTGGSGEQFF	TGCAGCGTTCGGACAGGGGGAAGTGGTGAGCAGTTCTTC
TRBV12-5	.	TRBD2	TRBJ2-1	CASGLGLAGGPDEQFF	TGTGCTAGTGGTTTGGGACTAGCGGGAGGGCCAGATGAGCAGTTCTTC
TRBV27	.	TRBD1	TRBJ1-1	CASRLTTGGDEAFF	TGTGCCAGCAGGTTAACAACAGGGGGGGATGAAGCTTTCTTT
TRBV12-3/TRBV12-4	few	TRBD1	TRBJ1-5	CASSLTPGGDSNQPQHF	TGTGCCAGCAGTTTAACCCCAGGGGGGGATAGCAATCAGCCCCAGCATTTT
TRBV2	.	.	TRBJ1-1	CASSRLSNTEAFF	TGTGCCAGCAGTCGGCTGTCGAACACTGAAGCTTTCTTT
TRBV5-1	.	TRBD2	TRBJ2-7	CASNPLAGAYEQYF	TGCGCCAGCAACCCTCTAGCGGGGGCCTACGAGCAGTACTTC
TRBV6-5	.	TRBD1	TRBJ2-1	CASRPGGLYEQFF	TGTGCCAGCAGGCCAGGGGGCCTATATGAGCAGTTCTTC
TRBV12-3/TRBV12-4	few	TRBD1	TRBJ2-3	CASSPDRGSTDTQYF	TGTGCCAGCAGTCCAGACAGGGGGAGCACAGATACGCAGTATTTT